The entry below gives a single T cell receptor (beta chain) sequence along with its context. The sample originates from a study of shared clonotypes between healthy human individuals. Here immunoSEQ multiplex PCR was the method, and the copy in TCRdb shows in-frame clones only, minus some. This table has around 2,000,000 clones, 90% to 95% appearing once. Naive CD8 cells lacked CD45RO and underwent positive selection for CCR7, leaving out terminally differentiated effector memory CD45RA+ cells. Germline CDR1 is WSHSY and CDR2 is SAAADI. The CDR3 length is 12 residues. V lost 0 bases to trimming and J lost 3 bases, with 2 bases between them.

The rearrangement joins TRBV10-2 to TRBJ2-5, with unresolved D. The sample was naive CD8+ T cells from PBMCs. This TCR was sampled from a man between 18 and 35 years old in good health. Some clones in this sample may be carry-over from other donors' samples. The DNA for the CDR3 is TGCGCCAGCAGTGAGTCAGAAGAGACCCAGTACTTC. As protein: CASSESEETQYF.